The rows below give T cell receptor beta chains drawn from one sample of a study of blood T cell repertoires in COVID-19. Measured with immunoSEQ multiplex PCR; TCRdb has only the in-frame clones, and not every one. The repertoire includes more than 250,000 clones, more than 70% of them detected once, and 5% to 7% sits in the top ten. What was sequenced was peripheral blood. The receptors derive from a man aged 18 to 30 who had recovered from COVID-19. CDR3s include the opening cysteine and the closing phenylalanine or tryptophan. The D gene is left open where the match is weak. The size entry is marked missing in some rows and otherwise reads once, few, many or a size class.

V	size	D	J	DNA	CDR3
TRBV28	.	.	TRBJ1-2	TGTGCCAGCAGTTTGGAAAGGGGGACCAACTATGGCTACACCTTC	CASSLERGTNYGYTF
TRBV9	.	TRBD1	TRBJ2-3	TGTGCCAGCAGCGTTGGGACAGGAGGTAAAGATACGCAGTATTTT	CASSVGTGGKDTQYF
TRBV5-4	.	.	TRBJ1-1	TGTGCCAGCAGCTACGCCACGGGTGAAGCTTTCTTT	CASSYATGEAFF
TRBV7-9	.	TRBD1	TRBJ1-1	TGTGCCAGCAGCTTGGGACAGAGCATGAACACTGAAGCTTTCTTT	CASSLGQSMNTEAFF
TRBV30	.	.	TRBJ2-1	TGTGCCTGGAGTGTGGTAGAGGGTCATGAGCAGTTCTTC	CAWSVVEGHEQFF
TRBV24-1	once	.	TRBJ2-1	TGTGCCACCAGTGATCCGCTACGTAACGAGCAGTTCTTC	CATSDPLRNEQFF
TRBV27	.	.	TRBJ2-1	TGTGCCAGCACAGGGCGACTCTCCTACAATGAGCAGTTCTTC	CASTGRLSYNEQFF
TRBV10-1	.	.	TRBJ1-5	TGCGCCAGCAGTGAGAGCTTCAATCAGCCCCAGCATTTT	CASSESFNQPQHF
TRBV7-8	.	.	TRBJ2-1	TGTGCCAGCAGCACAAAAATAAATGAGCAGTTCTTC	CASSTKINEQFF
TRBV24-1	.	.	TRBJ1-4	TGTGCCACCAGTGATTTGCTCTCAGGCTATGAAAAACTGTTTTTT	CATSDLLSGYEKLFF
TRBV29-1	.	.	TRBJ1-1	TGCAGCGTTGAAGAGAAGGGGTGGAGTAAGGCAACTGAAGCTTTCTTT	CSVEEKGWSKATEAFF
TRBV6-5	.	.	TRBJ2-1	TGTGCCAGCAGTTACTCGATACGACAGTTTGCTGAGCAGTTCTTC	CASSYSIRQFAEQFF
TRBV19	.	.	TRBJ2-7	TGTGCCAGTAGTACGTCGGGACACCTCTCCTACGAGCAGTACTTC	CASSTSGHLSYEQYF
TRBV11-2	.	TRBD2	TRBJ2-7	TGTGCCAGCAGACCCAGCGGGGGGGCCTACGAGCAGTACTTC	CASRPSGGAYEQYF
TRBV18	.	.	TRBJ1-4	TGTGCCAGCTCACCAGATCTATGGGAGGAAAAACTGTTTTTT	CASSPDLWEEKLFF
TRBV11-3	.	TRBD2	TRBJ2-1	TGTGCCAGCAGCCCAACGGGCGGCGGGGGTTGGGGGAATGAGCAGTTCTTC	CASSPTGGGGWGNEQFF
TRBV5-6	.	.	TRBJ2-7	TGTGCCAGCAGCGCTCTCCAAGGGGTACCCTACCGGGAGCAGTACTTC	CASSALQGVPYREQYF
TRBV6-6	.	TRBD1	TRBJ1-2	TGTGCCAGCAGTAAAAGGGACAGGCCATGGGGCTACACCTTC	CASSKRDRPWGYTF
TRBV4-2	.	.	TRBJ2-7	TGTGCCAGCAGCCAAGAAAGAACGGCAGGCTACGAGCAGTACTTC	CASSQERTAGYEQYF
TRBV9	once	TRBD1	TRBJ2-5	TGTGCCAGCAGCGTAGAAGGGGGCGGGCGGCAAGAGACCCAGTACTTC	CASSVEGGGRQETQYF
TRBV20-1	.	.	TRBJ2-1	TGCAGTGCTGCTAAATCCAATGAGCAGTTCTTC	CSAAKSNEQFF
TRBV28	.	TRBD1	TRBJ2-3	TGTGCCAGCAGATCCGGGACAGGGGTTAGCACAGATACGCAGTATTTT	CASRSGTGVSTDTQYF
TRBV5-1	.	.	TRBJ1-1	TGCGCCAGCAGCTCCGGTTTGAACACTGAAGCTTTCTTT	CASSSGLNTEAFF
TRBV6-5	.	.	TRBJ1-6	TGTGCCAGCGGAATACTAAGCTCCTATAATTCACCCCTCCACTTT	CASGILSSYNSPLHF
TRBV7-9	.	TRBD1	TRBJ2-2	TGTGCCAGCAGCTTAGGTCTCCCTGGACAGGGGCGCGAGCTGTTTTTT	CASSLGLPGQGRELFF
TRBV19	.	TRBD1	TRBJ2-3	TGTGCCAGTAGTATAGAGACAGGGGGACAACCCGCGAATACGCAGTATTTT	CASSIETGGQPANTQYF
TRBV19	.	TRBD2	TRBJ2-7	TGTGCCAGTAGTGTGGGGGGGTCCTACGAGCAGTACTTC	CASSVGGSYEQYF
TRBV19	.	.	TRBJ1-1	TGTGCCAGTAGTATACTGAGCCGGAACACTGAAGCTTTCTTT	CASSILSRNTEAFF
TRBV5-1	.	.	TRBJ1-2	TGCGCCAGCAGCTTGGCCGGGCAGGGGATCGATGGCTACACCTTC	CASSLAGQGIDGYTF
TRBV18	.	TRBD1	TRBJ1-1	TGTGCCAGCTCACCACAGGGGGCCTCTGGCACTGAAGCTTTCTTT	CASSPQGASGTEAFF
TRBV27	.	TRBD2	TRBJ2-1	TGTGCCAGCAGTTCAGGGTGGGCTAGCGGGGGGGATGAGCAGTTCTTC	CASSSGWASGGDEQFF
TRBV18	once	.	TRBJ2-7	TGTGCCAGCTCACCAGCGTACGGCTCCTACGAGCAGTACTTC	CASSPAYGSYEQYF
TRBV18	.	.	TRBJ2-5	TGTGCCAGCTCACCAACAGGGCAAGAGACCCAGTACTTC	CASSPTGQETQYF
TRBV6-5	.	.	TRBJ1-1	TGTGCCAGCAGTATCTCAGGGAGGGGAAACACTGAAGCTTTCTTT	CASSISGRGNTEAFF
TRBV30	.	.	TRBJ2-2	TGTGCCTGCCTGAGGGGGGGCCAGACTAACACCGGGGAGCTGTTTTTT	CACLRGGQTNTGELFF
TRBV11-1	.	TRBD1	TRBJ2-1	TGTGCCAGCAGCTTAGCGGAGAGGGGGCAGAATGAGCAGTTCTTC	CASSLAERGQNEQFF
TRBV12-3/TRBV12-4	.	TRBD1	TRBJ1-4	TGTGCCAGCAGCCCGGACAGGAATGAAAAACTGTTTTTT	CASSPDRNEKLFF
TRBV4-1	once	TRBD1	TRBJ1-3	TGCGCCAGCAGCCAATCCGATACAGGGGGCGGTGGAAACACCATATATTTT	CASSQSDTGGGGNTIYF
TRBV4-2	.	.	TRBJ2-7	TGTGCCAGTTCCCCCGGGACAACCTACGAGCAGTACTTC	CASSPGTTYEQYF
TRBV4-3	.	.	TRBJ1-4	TGCGCCAGCAGCCTGCCCGGTGAAAAACTGTTTTTT	CASSLPGEKLFF